These T cell receptor beta chains were read from a single sample in a study of T cells of healthy individuals. TCRdb reprocessed the 5' RACE reads with MiXCR, giving one entry per CDR3 protein. The sample shows 55,000 to 65,000 distinct CDR3 sequences, around 15% of them seen only once. The origin of the receptors is a human donor in good health. The CDR3 runs from the conserved cysteine through the conserved F or W. Fields, in order: J gene, V gene, D gene, clone size, CDR3 DNA, CDR3 protein. D genes are given only for firm matches. Clone size is given for some rows only: seen once, a few or many times, or a class if the clone is expanded.

j_gene: TRBJ2-1; v_gene: TRBV12-3/TRBV12-4; d_gene: TRBD2; abundance: -; CDR3nt: TGTGCCAGCAGTGGACTAGCGGGAGGGTCCTACAATGAGCAGTTCTTC; CDR3aa: CASSGLAGGSYNEQFF
j_gene: TRBJ1-3; v_gene: TRBV29-1; d_gene: -; abundance: many; CDR3nt: TGCAGGGATCCTGGGGCCAGCTTCTCTGGAAACACCATATATTTT; CDR3aa: CRDPGASFSGNTIYF
j_gene: TRBJ2-5; v_gene: TRBV2; d_gene: TRBD2; abundance: -; CDR3nt: TGTGCCAGCGAGCCGACTAGCGGGGGCCTCCAAGAGACCCAGTACTTC; CDR3aa: CASEPTSGGLQETQYF
j_gene: TRBJ2-5; v_gene: TRBV25-1; d_gene: -; abundance: many; CDR3nt: TGTGCCAGCAGTGAAAGGGGCGGACGAGAGACCCAGTACTTC; CDR3aa: CASSERGGRETQYF
j_gene: TRBJ2-1; v_gene: TRBV9; d_gene: TRBD2; abundance: many; CDR3nt: TGTGCCAGCAGCACAGCTCTAGCGGCCAGCTCCTACAATGAGCAGTTCTTC; CDR3aa: CASSTALAASSYNEQFF
j_gene: TRBJ1-3; v_gene: TRBV12-3/TRBV12-4; d_gene: -; abundance: many; CDR3nt: TGTGCCAGCATCCGTCCGGGGTCCTCTGGAAACACCATATATTTT; CDR3aa: CASIRPGSSGNTIYF
j_gene: TRBJ2-2; v_gene: TRBV6-4; d_gene: TRBD1; abundance: many; CDR3nt: TGTGCCAGCAGGCCCAGACAGGGGGCCACCGGGGAGCTGTTTTTT; CDR3aa: CASRPRQGATGELFF
j_gene: TRBJ1-2; v_gene: TRBV7-9; d_gene: TRBD1; abundance: few; CDR3nt: TGTGCCAGCAGCCCGCGAGGGGGCCCTCTATGGGGCTACACCTTC; CDR3aa: CASSPRGGPLWGYTF
j_gene: TRBJ1-2; v_gene: TRBV6-5; d_gene: -; abundance: few; CDR3nt: TGTGCCAGCAGTTACTCGCAGGGTAACTATGGCTACACCTTC; CDR3aa: CASSYSQGNYGYTF
j_gene: TRBJ1-6; v_gene: TRBV6-5; d_gene: -; abundance: -; CDR3nt: TGTGCCAGCAGTATATCCTGGGGCTCACCCCTCCACTTT; CDR3aa: CASSISWGSPLHF
j_gene: TRBJ2-3; v_gene: TRBV6-4; d_gene: -; abundance: once; CDR3nt: TGTGCCAGCAGTGACTCGAGGGGCGGAGGCACAGATACGCAGTATTTT; CDR3aa: CASSDSRGGGTDTQYF
j_gene: TRBJ2-2; v_gene: TRBV21-1; d_gene: -; abundance: -; CDR3nt: TGTGCCAGCACCAAAACCGGCACCGGGGAGCTGTTTTTT; CDR3aa: CASTKTGTGELFF
j_gene: TRBJ2-3; v_gene: TRBV7-9; d_gene: TRBD1; abundance: few; CDR3nt: TGTGCCAGCAGCCCGGGACAGGCCAACACAGATACGCAGTATTTT; CDR3aa: CASSPGQANTDTQYF
j_gene: TRBJ2-1; v_gene: TRBV7-2; d_gene: TRBD2; abundance: -; CDR3nt: TGTGCCAGCAGCTTACAGAGCGGGGGTAATGAGCAGTTCTTC; CDR3aa: CASSLQSGGNEQFF
j_gene: TRBJ2-7; v_gene: TRBV14; d_gene: TRBD1; abundance: few; CDR3nt: TGTGCCAGCAGCCAACGGACAGGGAGAATCGAGCAGTACTTC; CDR3aa: CASSQRTGRIEQYF
j_gene: TRBJ2-2; v_gene: TRBV10-3; d_gene: TRBD2; abundance: many; CDR3nt: TGTGCCATCAGTGGGGGACTAGCGGGAGGCCCGTCCACCGGGGAGCTGTTTTTT; CDR3aa: CAISGGLAGGPSTGELFF
j_gene: TRBJ1-4; v_gene: TRBV5-4; d_gene: TRBD1; abundance: many; CDR3nt: TGTGCCAGCAGCTTGGGACTGACAGGGGAAGAAAAACTGTTTTTT; CDR3aa: CASSLGLTGEEKLFF
j_gene: TRBJ2-7; v_gene: TRBV20-1; d_gene: -; abundance: few; CDR3nt: TGCAGTGCTAAAAACAGGGTTGGAATCCACGAGCAGTACTTC; CDR3aa: CSAKNRVGIHEQYF
j_gene: TRBJ2-7; v_gene: TRBV4-1; d_gene: -; abundance: few; CDR3nt: TGCGCCAGCAGCCAAGATGACCGAGGGATTCAATACGAGCAGTACTTC; CDR3aa: CASSQDDRGIQYEQYF
j_gene: TRBJ2-5; v_gene: TRBV12-3/TRBV12-4; d_gene: -; abundance: many; CDR3nt: TGTGCCAGCAGTGGGACATACCCACAAGAGACCCAGTACTTC; CDR3aa: CASSGTYPQETQYF
j_gene: TRBJ2-5; v_gene: TRBV18; d_gene: -; abundance: many; CDR3nt: TGTGCCAGCTCACCGGGCGACATTGAGACCCAGTACTTC; CDR3aa: CASSPGDIETQYF
j_gene: TRBJ1-3; v_gene: TRBV12-3/TRBV12-4; d_gene: -; abundance: many; CDR3nt: TGTGCCAGCGCAAGGAACAGGCAGAGCTCTGGAAACACCATATATTTT; CDR3aa: CASARNRQSSGNTIYF
j_gene: TRBJ2-4; v_gene: TRBV25-1; d_gene: -; abundance: -; CDR3nt: TGTGCCAGCAGTGGAAACAGGGCGGGCAAAAACATTCAGTACTTC; CDR3aa: CASSGNRAGKNIQYF
j_gene: TRBJ1-1; v_gene: TRBV10-2; d_gene: -; abundance: few; CDR3nt: TGCGCCAGCAGTGAGAAACAGAGAAACACTGAAGCTTTCTTT; CDR3aa: CASSEKQRNTEAFF
j_gene: TRBJ1-6; v_gene: TRBV3-1; d_gene: -; abundance: many; CDR3nt: TGTGCCAGCAGCCAAGATTTGGTCACACCCCTCCACTTT; CDR3aa: CASSQDLVTPLHF
j_gene: TRBJ1-5; v_gene: TRBV23-1; d_gene: -; abundance: many; CDR3nt: TGCGCCAGCAGCCAACGTTTCCCCCAGCATTTT; CDR3aa: CASSQRFPQHF
j_gene: TRBJ2-3; v_gene: TRBV6-5; d_gene: -; abundance: few; CDR3nt: TGTGCCAGCAGTTACTCGGGGAGCACAGATACGCAGTATTTT; CDR3aa: CASSYSGSTDTQYF
j_gene: TRBJ1-6; v_gene: TRBV11-2; d_gene: -; abundance: many; CDR3nt: TGTGCCAGCAGCTTAGACCCGGGTTCACCCCTCCACTTT; CDR3aa: CASSLDPGSPLHF
j_gene: TRBJ2-1; v_gene: TRBV5-1; d_gene: TRBD2; abundance: few; CDR3nt: TGCGCCAGCAGCCTGGATGGGGGGGGCTCCTACAATGAGCAGTTCTTC; CDR3aa: CASSLDGGGSYNEQFF
j_gene: TRBJ1-2; v_gene: TRBV4-2; d_gene: -; abundance: many; CDR3nt: TGTGCCAGCAGCCGCGAGGAAGGGGGGCTCCGTTCCTTC; CDR3aa: CASSREEGGLRSF
j_gene: TRBJ2-2; v_gene: TRBV12-3/TRBV12-4; d_gene: -; abundance: many; CDR3nt: TGTGCCAGCAGCTCGAGGGGGGCGGGCACCGGGGAGCTGTTTTTT; CDR3aa: CASSSRGAGTGELFF
j_gene: TRBJ2-7; v_gene: TRBV11-3; d_gene: TRBD2; abundance: few; CDR3nt: TGTGCCAGCAGCTTAGCAGCGGGGGGCCGCTCCTACGAGCAGTACTTC; CDR3aa: CASSLAAGGRSYEQYF
j_gene: TRBJ2-6; v_gene: TRBV25-1; d_gene: TRBD1; abundance: few; CDR3nt: TGTGCCAGCAGTGGGTGGGTAGGGGGACAGGCGACATCCTCTGGGGCCAACGTCCTGACTTTC; CDR3aa: CASSGWVGGQATSSGANVLTF
j_gene: TRBJ2-1; v_gene: TRBV7-9; d_gene: TRBD2; abundance: -; CDR3nt: TGTGCCAGCAGCTTAAGCCCTCTAGCGGGCGTGAACAATGAGCAGTTCTTC; CDR3aa: CASSLSPLAGVNNEQFF
j_gene: TRBJ2-7; v_gene: TRBV6-2/TRBV6-3; d_gene: -; abundance: -; CDR3nt: TGTGCCAGCGCAGCGTCCCTTTACGAGCAGTACTTC; CDR3aa: CASAASLYEQYF
j_gene: TRBJ2-5; v_gene: TRBV20-1; d_gene: -; abundance: few; CDR3nt: TGCAGTGCTAGTGTCGGGAGAGAGACCCAGTACTTC; CDR3aa: CSASVGRETQYF
j_gene: TRBJ2-7; v_gene: TRBV2; d_gene: -; abundance: -; CDR3nt: TGTGCCAGCGGGATTTTATTAGGCTACGAGCAGTACTTC; CDR3aa: CASGILLGYEQYF
j_gene: TRBJ2-6; v_gene: TRBV4-1; d_gene: TRBD1; abundance: -; CDR3nt: TGCGCCAGCAGCCAAGGCCCGGGACAGGTAGTTATAGGGGCCAACGTCCTGACTTTC; CDR3aa: CASSQGPGQVVIGANVLTF
j_gene: TRBJ1-5; v_gene: TRBV18; d_gene: -; abundance: few; CDR3nt: TGTGCCAGCTCTCATAAAAGGGAGATTAGCAATCAGCCCCAGCATTTT; CDR3aa: CASSHKREISNQPQHF
j_gene: TRBJ2-4; v_gene: TRBV5-6; d_gene: -; abundance: few; CDR3nt: TGTGCCAGCCGTCTTGTGGGGGCCCAAAACATTCAGTACTTC; CDR3aa: CASRLVGAQNIQYF
j_gene: TRBJ1-1; v_gene: TRBV18; d_gene: TRBD1; abundance: -; CDR3nt: TGTGCCAGCTCACCGCCTGACAGGGGTGGGGCTGAAGCTTTCTTT; CDR3aa: CASSPPDRGGAEAFF
j_gene: TRBJ1-5; v_gene: TRBV3-1; d_gene: -; abundance: many; CDR3nt: TGTGCCAGCAGCCATGGGGACCGCCTTAGCAATCAGCCCCAGCATTTT; CDR3aa: CASSHGDRLSNQPQHF
j_gene: TRBJ2-2; v_gene: TRBV12-3/TRBV12-4; d_gene: -; abundance: few; CDR3nt: TGTGCCAGCAGTCCTCAGTCTACCGGGGAGCTGTTTTTT; CDR3aa: CASSPQSTGELFF
j_gene: TRBJ1-2; v_gene: TRBV12-3/TRBV12-4; d_gene: -; abundance: many; CDR3nt: TGTGCCAGCAGTTCCGGCTATGGCTACACCTTC; CDR3aa: CASSSGYGYTF
j_gene: TRBJ1-5; v_gene: TRBV19; d_gene: -; abundance: many; CDR3nt: TGTGCCACCCCTGAAGGGCAGCCCCAGCATTTT; CDR3aa: CATPEGQPQHF
j_gene: TRBJ1-5; v_gene: TRBV12-3/TRBV12-4; d_gene: -; abundance: -; CDR3nt: TGTGCCAGCAGTCGATATAAGGGGGTTCAGCCCCAGCATTTT; CDR3aa: CASSRYKGVQPQHF
j_gene: TRBJ2-3; v_gene: TRBV11-2; d_gene: TRBD2; abundance: few; CDR3nt: TGTGCCAGCAGCTCCCAGCGGGGGGGCACAGATACGCAGTATTTT; CDR3aa: CASSSQRGGTDTQYF
j_gene: TRBJ2-5; v_gene: TRBV6-2/TRBV6-3; d_gene: TRBD2; abundance: -; CDR3nt: TGTGCCAGCAGTTACGTGGCTAGCGGGTACCAAGAGACCCAGTACTTC; CDR3aa: CASSYVASGYQETQYF